The subject of this entry is one TCR beta chain. Its specificity is not known. The entry originates in a study of cytomegalovirus exposure and HLA in healthy donors. Overall study results and limits: DRB1 showed the most TCR associations and HLA-C the fewest in a later analysis, as rates varied by HLA locus. Productive rates of about 87% or about 30% were seen for most TCR beta V segments in an earlier analysis. It was reported in a later analysis that an Asian-associated ancestry cluster showed fewer N-insertions than the approximately 700-donor mean.

This CDR3 has 14 amino acids. Germline V gene data show CDR1 as GTSNPN and CDR2 as SVGIG (reference sequence). With V trimmed by 3 bases and J by 4 bases, 5 bases remained unmatched. 13 Jbeta primers and 60 Vbeta primers were used for the PCR. Using immunoSEQ multiplex PCR, the repertoire was profiled, and TCRdb retains in-frame clones only, with some absent. The sample records 150,000 to 200,000 clones, 80% being singletons. This receptor was obtained from a man aged 30-40 years in good health and CMV-seronegative. Material for sequencing was PBMCs. The chain joins TRBV30 to TRBJ1-1, with 10 bases aligning to TRBD1. The CDR3 here is CAWSPGTGATEAFF. The DNA for the CDR3 is TGTGCCTGGAGCCCCGGGACAGGGGCCACTGAAGCTTTCTTT.